These 21 T cell receptor beta chains were all obtained from the same sample, sequenced in a study of CD4 T cells in relation to SARS-CoV-2 and coronaviruses. Which antigens these TCRs recognize remains unknown. Data came from immunoSEQ multiplex PCR; TCRdb stores just in-frame clones and leaves some out. The sample lists about 21,000 clones; around 72% were seen once. The unexposed donors gave CD4+ T cells in about 2010-2019, prior to COVID-19. CD4+ T cells were isolated from the cells after around 11 days of culture. Sequencing was done on a sample of CD4+ T cells from PBMCs, cultured in vitro. Receptors originate from a human donor in good health.

The genes are TRBV9 and TRBJ1-6; the D is unclear. The CDR3 length is 14 residues. Trimming removed 0 bases from V and 3 bases from J, with 4 bases in between. The germline CDR1 and CDR2 sequences are SGDLS and YYNGEE. CDR3: CASSVGGYNSPLHF. In DNA form, the CDR3 reads TGTGCCAGCAGCGTAGGGGGCTATAATTCACCCCTCCACTTT.

The chain combines TRBV24-1 with TRBJ2-7; 8 bases match TRBD1. Germline V lookup: CDR1 KGHDR, CDR2 SFDVKD. This CDR3 is 14 amino acids long. Germline trimming cut 4 bases from V and 5 bases from J; bases unmatched to any gene: 6. The CDR3 bases are TGTGCCACCAGTGAAACAGGGGGAGGCAACGAGCAGTACTTC. Its translation is CATSETGGGNEQYF.

This chain joins TRBV4-2 and TRBJ2-1; D not resolved. The V gene's germline CDR1 is LGHNA and CDR2 YNFKEQ. The CDR3 contains 16 residues. Deletions cut 0 bases from V and 6 bases from J, with 15 bases between. The CDR3 here is CASSQDLGYGSNEQFF. CDR3 DNA: TGTGCCAGCAGCCAAGATCTAGGGTATGGAAGCAATGAGCAGTTCTTC.

The J gene is TRBJ2-7, the V gene TRBV28, with D unclear. The germline V gene has CDR1 MDHEN and CDR2 SYDVKM. The CDR3 length is 15 residues. V lost 10 bases and J 6 bases, leaving 25 bases between the germline ends. CDR3 region: CATSPSDWSRSEQYF. The CDR3 DNA sequence: TGTGCCACCTCCCCCTCCGACTGGAGCCGCTCCGAGCAGTACTTC. Full variable domain (missing parts from reference TRBV28 and TRBJ2-7): DVKVTQSSRYLVKRTGEKVFLECVQDMDHENMFWYRQDPGLGLRLIYFSYDVKMKEKGDIPEGYSVSREKKERFSLILESASTNQTSMYLCATSPSDWSRSEQYFGPGTRLTVT.

The chain couples TRBV14 to TRBJ2-1, with a possible D match to TRBD2 (6 bases). CDR1 is SGHDN, CDR2 FVKESK, per germline. Trimming removed 4 bases at V and 10 bases at J, with 14 bases between. The CDR3 has 13 amino acids. The CDR3 region has the DNA TGTGCCAGCAGCCGAGGACTACTCACAGAGCAGTTCTTC. It encodes CASSRGLLTEQFF.

The gene calls are TRBV29-1 and TRBJ1-1; no clear D gene. The CDR3 loop spans 13 amino acids. The ends were cut back, 4 bases at V and 4 bases at J, with 13 bases in the middle. Germline assignment: CDR1 SQVTM and CDR2 ANQGSEA. The CDR3 region is CSVAREASTEAFF. In DNA, the CDR3 is TGCAGCGTTGCCCGGGAGGCGTCCACTGAAGCTTTCTTT.

This sequence joins TRBV5-1 and TRBJ2-5; 9 nucleotides agree with TRBD1. The CDR3 extends over 15 amino acids. Per the germline V gene, CDR1 is SGHRS and CDR2 is YFSETQ. The V and J ends lost 5 bases and 5 bases, in that order; junction bases with no gene match: 10. The CDR3 is CASRPTGGAGETQYF. As DNA, the CDR3 is TGCGCCAGCAGACCCACAGGGGGCGCGGGTGAGACCCAGTACTTC.

This sequence joins TRBV10-3 and TRBJ2-7; D is perhaps TRBD1 or TRBD2 (6 bases each). Germline CDR1 and CDR2: ENHRY and SYGVKD. V was clipped by 10 bases and J by 1 base, with 14 bases between them. There are 13 residues in the CDR3. The CDR3 DNA reads as TGTGCCACCCTTAGGGGGGCATCCTACGAGCAGTACTTC. It specifies CATLRGASYEQYF.

The J gene is TRBJ1-2, the V gene TRBV30; the D is unclear. Per germline, CDR1 GTSNPN and CDR2 SVGIG (reference sequence). The CDR3 covers 14 residues. V was shortened by 2 bases and J by 10 bases, with 20 bases between the two germline ends. CDR3 DNA: TGTGCCTGGAGTAGAGCCGGGATCACAAAAGACTACACCTTC. This translates into CAWSRAGITKDYTF.

The CDR3 loop reads CASSAGVVGELFF. CDR3 DNA sequence: TGTGCCAGCAGCGCCGGGGTTGTCGGGGAGCTGTTTTTT. The gene calls are TRBV9 and TRBJ2-2, with D maybe TRBD2 (5 bases). V gave up 3 bases and J gave up 7 bases, with 10 bases separating them. From germline, CDR1 is SGDLS and CDR2 YYNGEE. The CDR3 is 13 residues long.

This chain links TRBV24-1 with TRBJ2-2; D unclear. This CDR3 contains 14 residues. Germline CDR1 is KGHDR and CDR2 is SFDVKD. Trimming cost V 4 bases and J 1 base, with 6 bases left between them. The CDR3 DNA sequence: TGTGCCACCAGTGAATGGGAGAACACCGGGGAGCTGTTTTTT. The encoded protein is CATSEWENTGELFF.

The rearrangement uses TRBV9 and TRBJ2-6; no clear D. The CDR3 is made up of 14 amino acids. Germline lookup yields CDR1 SGDLS and CDR2 YYNGEE. Between the trimmed V and J ends, which lost 0 bases and 0 bases, there was a span of 1 base. The CDR3 reads CASSVASGANVLTF. As DNA, the CDR3 is TGTGCCAGCAGCGTAGCCTCTGGGGCCAACGTCCTGACTTTC.

This rearrangement joins TRBV5-1 to TRBJ2-1; 9 nucleotides agree with TRBD2. The CDR3 extends over 15 amino acids. After removal of 7 bases from V and 6 bases from J, the junction contained 11 bases not matched to a gene. Germline CDR1 and CDR2: SGHRS and YFSETQ. The CDR3 here is CASGDPSGDSNEQFF. In DNA, the CDR3 is TGCGCCAGCGGTGACCCTAGCGGGGATAGCAATGAGCAGTTCTTC. The whole variable domain, filled in from reference TRBV5-1 and TRBJ2-1, reads KAGVTQTPRYLIKTRGQQVTLSCSPISGHRSVSWYQQTPGQGLQFLFEYFSETQRNKGNFPGRFSGRQFSNSRSEMNVSTLELGDSALYLCASGDPSGDSNEQFFGPGTRLTVL.

The chain is built from TRBV6-5 and TRBJ2-7, with TRBD2 matching 11 bases. The CDR3 length is 13 residues. From germline, CDR1 is MNHEY and CDR2 SVGAGI. Losses at the gene ends were 7 bases for V and 6 bases for J; bases not matched to a gene: 5. The CDR3 spells CASKVLAGGEQYF. CDR3 bases: TGTGCCAGCAAAGTCCTAGCGGGAGGCGAGCAGTACTTC.

V is TRBV19 and J is TRBJ1-1; no clear D gene. This CDR3 region has 17 residues. The ends were cut back, 8 bases at V and 1 base at J, with 23 bases in the middle. Germline lookup yields CDR1 LNHDA and CDR2 SQIVND (reference sequence). Here the CDR3 DNA reads TGTGCCAGTCGAACAAGCCAGGTTGCGGTTGGGAACACTGAAGCTTTCTTT. Its translation is CASRTSQVAVGNTEAFF. The variable domain in full, with the rest retrieved from reference TRBV19 and TRBJ1-1, is DGGITQSPKYLFRKEGQNVTLSCEQNLNHDAMYWYRQDPGQGLRLIYYSQIVNDFQKGDIAEGYSVSREKKESFPLTVTSAQKNPTAFYLCASRTSQVAVGNTEAFFGQGTRLTVV.

J is TRBJ2-2 and V is TRBV7-3, with 13 bases that match TRBD2. The CDR3 consists of 15 residues. Germline lookup yields CDR1 SGHTA and CDR2 FQGTGA. The junction had 3 bases not matched to a gene; V was cut back by 5 bases and J by 6 bases. The CDR3 region is CASSPGLAGAGELFF. For the CDR3, the DNA is TGTGCCAGCAGCCCAGGACTAGCGGGAGCCGGGGAGCTGTTTTTT.

The chain employs TRBV6-1 and TRBJ2-2; 8 nucleotides align to TRBD2. V was clipped by 3 bases and J by 6 bases; unmatched bases: 3. This CDR3 has 14 residues. CDR1 is MNHNS and CDR2 is SASEGT in the germline V gene. In DNA, the CDR3 is TGTGCCAGCAGTGATGGTAGCGGGGCCGGGGAGCTGTTTTTT. Protein product: CASSDGSGAGELFF.

This chain uses TRBV27 with TRBJ1-2; 8 bases map to TRBD1. Germline V gives CDR1 MNHEY, CDR2 SMNVEV (reference sequence). The CDR3 is 18 amino acids. V dropped 1 base and J dropped 4; count of bases not matched to a gene: 14. This CDR3 reads CASSLLSRAGGRPYGYTF. The CDR3 region has the DNA TGTGCCAGCAGTTTATTGAGCAGGGCAGGGGGCCGTCCCTATGGCTACACCTTC.

The chain uses TRBV29-1 and TRBJ2-5; D may be TRBD2 (6 bases). The CDR3 is 12 residues long. Trimming pared 6 bases from V and 5 bases from J, leaving 13 bases between. The germline gives CDR1 SQVTM, CDR2 ANQGSEA. The CDR3 nucleotides read TGCAGCGTGACTAGTCGGGTCGAGACCCAGTACTTC. It codes for CSVTSRVETQYF.

This chain connects TRBV3-1 (or the pseudogene TRBV3-2) to TRBJ1-1, with D uncertain. Germline V gene sequence: CDR1 LGHDT, CDR2 YNNKEL (reference sequence). The CDR3 loop spans 14 amino acids. V lost 0 bases, J lost 7 bases, and 12 bases lay in between. The chain's CDR3 is CASSQDGRFGEAFF. The DNA of the CDR3 is TGTGCCAGCAGCCAAGATGGCAGGTTCGGTGAAGCTTTCTTT.

The chain employs TRBV18 and TRBJ2-5; D unresolved. Trimming stripped 3 bases from V and 2 bases from J, with 7 bases between. Germline-derived CDR1 and CDR2 are KGHSH and LQKENI. The CDR3 runs 13 residues. This CDR3 is CASSPAEQETQYF. The CDR3 DNA reads TGTGCCAGCTCACCGGCAGAACAAGAGACCCAGTACTTC.